A selection of T cell receptor beta chains follows, all from one sample in a study of T-cell memory formation after mild COVID-19. A single record per CDR3 protein comes from TCRdb applying MiXCR to the 5' RACE reads. The sample comprises 25,000 to 30,000 distinct CDR3 sequences, about 16% of which are singletons, and around 1.4% rests with the top ten. The sample comprised PBMCs or a T cell subset sorted from them (not recorded which). These TCRs come from an adult who had mild COVID-19 (a few samples of this study predate the infection). Cell type and time point are not known. CDR3s include the opening cysteine and the closing phenylalanine or tryptophan. Fields, in order: V gene, J gene, D gene, clone size, CDR3 protein, CDR3 DNA. D genes are given only for firm matches. The listing skips clone size in some rows; elsewhere it reads once, few, many or a size class.

TRBV3-1	TRBJ2-6	-	-	CASSRSSGANVLTF	TGTGCCAGCAGCCGGTCGTCTGGGGCCAACGTCCTGACTTTC
TRBV5-1	TRBJ2-5	-	many	CASSPAGTEKETQYF	TGCGCCAGCAGCCCCGCCGGGACGGAAAAAGAGACCCAGTACTTC
TRBV29-1	TRBJ2-5	TRBD2	many	CSVAGGPETQYF	TGCAGCGTAGCGGGAGGGCCGGAGACCCAGTACTTC
TRBV10-3	TRBJ2-1	TRBD2	many	CAISAGTSGYNEQFF	TGTGCCATCAGTGCCGGGACTAGCGGTTACAATGAGCAGTTCTTC
TRBV5-8	TRBJ1-2	-	many	CASSSRGGYGYTF	TGTGCCAGCAGCTCCAGGGGAGGCTATGGCTACACCTTC
TRBV12-3/TRBV12-4	TRBJ2-3	-	many	CASSGIRAGAGTDTQYF	TGTGCCAGCAGCGGGATTAGGGCGGGGGCTGGCACAGATACGCAGTATTTT
TRBV3-1	TRBJ2-7	-	-	CASSQEVPWRQLFEQYF	TGTGCCAGCAGCCAAGAGGTGCCTTGGAGACAGCTCTTCGAGCAGTACTTC
TRBV5-1	TRBJ2-7	-	few	CASRRGTATLEQYF	TGCGCCAGCAGGCGGGGGACAGCCACTTTGGAGCAGTACTTC
TRBV18	TRBJ2-3	-	many	CASSPSFGLDTQYF	TGTGCCAGCTCACCTTCATTCGGTTTGGATACGCAGTATTTT
TRBV6-5	TRBJ1-5	TRBD1	many	CASSFAGGGNQPQHF	TGTGCCAGCAGTTTCGCAGGGGGCGGCAATCAGCCCCAGCATTTT
TRBV5-1	TRBJ2-7	TRBD2	medium-sized	CASSPAGTSGGNEQYF	TGCGCCAGCAGCCCCGCCGGGACTAGCGGGGGGAATGAGCAGTACTTC
TRBV19	TRBJ1-5	-	-	CASRGTGSNQPQHF	TGTGCCAGTAGGGGGACTGGAAGCAATCAGCCCCAGCATTTT
TRBV5-1	TRBJ1-1	TRBD1	-	CASSLVWDREGGNTEAFF	TGCGCCAGCAGCTTGGTCTGGGACAGGGAAGGCGGGAACACTGAAGCTTTCTTT
TRBV7-9	TRBJ1-1	TRBD1	many	CASSFPGQSTEAFF	TGTGCCAGCAGCTTTCCGGGACAGAGCACTGAAGCTTTCTTT
TRBV30	TRBJ1-1	-	many	CALEFGTDAEAFF	TGTGCCTTAGAGTTCGGGACGGACGCTGAAGCTTTCTTT
TRBV2	TRBJ1-5	-	-	CASSEAGEPGQPQHF	TGTGCCAGCAGTGAAGCGGGGGAACCGGGGCAGCCCCAGCATTTT
TRBV12-3/TRBV12-4	TRBJ1-1	-	many	CASRQDRPNTEAFF	TGTGCCAGCAGACAAGACAGGCCAAACACTGAAGCTTTCTTT
TRBV19	TRBJ2-3	-	many	CASSSLREYPTDTQYF	TGTGCCAGCAGTTCGTTGAGGGAGTACCCCACAGATACGCAGTATTTT
TRBV9	TRBJ2-3	-	many	CAGETSPDTQYF	TGTGCCGGAGAGACTAGTCCCGATACGCAGTATTTT
TRBV6-5	TRBJ2-7	TRBD1	many	CASSDRGIGSYEQYF	TGTGCCAGCAGCGACAGGGGGATAGGTTCCTACGAGCAGTACTTC
TRBV9	TRBJ2-1	TRBD1	many	CASSKTGGAYNEQFF	TGTGCCAGCAGCAAGACAGGGGGTGCCTACAATGAGCAGTTCTTC
TRBV18	TRBJ1-5	-	many	CASSREAAFGNQPQHF	TGTGCCAGCTCAAGAGAGGCGGCATTTGGCAATCAGCCCCAGCATTTT
TRBV20-1	TRBJ2-7	TRBD1	many	CSALKGGQPYEQYF	TGCAGTGCTCTCAAAGGGGGCCAGCCCTACGAGCAGTACTTC
TRBV18	TRBJ2-7	-	many	CASSPVGSYEQYF	TGTGCCAGCTCACCCGTAGGATCCTACGAGCAGTACTTC
TRBV6-5	TRBJ1-1	TRBD1	many	CAAYPVPGQGTEAFF	TGTGCCGCATATCCGGTGCCGGGACAGGGGACTGAAGCTTTCTTT
TRBV12-3/TRBV12-4	TRBJ2-1	-	many	CASSLGGGQFF	TGTGCCAGCAGTTTAGGGGGAGGGCAGTTCTTC
TRBV5-1	TRBJ1-2	-	many	CASSLAEAGYGYTF	TGCGCCAGCAGCTTGGCCGAGGCAGGTTATGGCTACACCTTC
TRBV5-1	TRBJ2-3	-	many	CASSLGGHTDTQYF	TGCGCCAGCAGCTTGGGGGGCCACACAGATACGCAGTATTTT
TRBV12-3/TRBV12-4	TRBJ2-2	-	medium-sized	CASSFKGQTTNTGELFF	TGTGCCAGCAGTTTTAAGGGACAAACAACGAACACCGGGGAGCTGTTTTTT
TRBV5-5	TRBJ1-1	TRBD1	many	CASSRTTGAEAFF	TGTGCCAGCAGCCGCACAACAGGGGCTGAAGCTTTCTTT
TRBV4-1	TRBJ2-2	TRBD2	-	CASSQVKREAGELFF	TGCGCCAGCAGCCAAGTGAAGCGGGAGGCCGGGGAGCTGTTTTTT
TRBV5-6	TRBJ2-3	-	many	CASSSVPGPRPGTQYF	TGTGCCAGCAGCTCGGTACCGGGACCCCGACCCGGTACGCAGTATTTT
TRBV12-3/TRBV12-4	TRBJ2-7	TRBD2	many	CASSSSGGLSYEQYF	TGTGCCAGCAGTTCTAGCGGGGGGTTGTCCTACGAGCAGTACTTC
TRBV27	TRBJ2-5	TRBD1	many	CASSLDRNQETQYF	TGTGCCAGCAGTTTGGACAGGAACCAAGAGACCCAGTACTTC
TRBV6-1	TRBJ2-4	TRBD1	many	CASSEADRGLSIQYF	TGTGCCAGCAGTGAAGCCGACAGGGGGCTAAGCATTCAGTACTTC
TRBV5-1	TRBJ2-7	-	many	CASSLAGSRYEQYF	TGCGCCAGCAGCTTGGCAGGAAGCCGCTACGAGCAGTACTTC
TRBV6-2/TRBV6-3	TRBJ2-1	-	many	CASSYGIGEQFF	TGTGCCAGCAGTTACGGGATAGGGGAGCAGTTCTTC
TRBV5-6	TRBJ1-1	TRBD1	few	CASSFLDRGSTEAFF	TGTGCCAGCAGCTTCTTGGACAGGGGGAGCACTGAAGCTTTCTTT
TRBV11-1	TRBJ2-7	TRBD2	many	CASSLQRERTYEQYF	TGTGCCAGCAGCCTCCAGCGGGAGCGGACCTACGAGCAGTACTTC
TRBV9	TRBJ2-5	TRBD2	-	CASSVGATSGTKFQETQYF	TGTGCCAGCAGCGTAGGTGCGACTAGCGGCACAAAGTTCCAAGAGACCCAGTACTTC
TRBV7-2	TRBJ2-5	TRBD2	many	CASSLAGLAGQETQYF	TGTGCCAGCAGCTTAGCGGGACTAGCGGGCCAAGAGACCCAGTACTTC
TRBV6-5	TRBJ2-3	TRBD1	-	CASSYGQGADTQYF	TGTGCCAGCAGTTACGGGCAGGGGGCAGATACGCAGTATTTT
TRBV24-1	TRBJ2-1	-	many	CATSGRGPEQFF	TGTGCCACCAGTGGCCGGGGACCTGAGCAGTTCTTC
TRBV4-3	TRBJ2-1	TRBD2	many	CASSQGTTSGRAYEQFF	TGCGCCAGCAGCCAAGGCACGACTAGCGGGAGGGCCTATGAGCAGTTCTTC